These 22 T cell receptor beta chains were all obtained from the same sample, sequenced in a study of regulatory T cells in long-lasting Graves disease. Sequencing libraries for TCR beta were prepared with iRepertoire HTBI primers and Arm-PCR of CDR3 regions. A single record per CDR3 protein comes from TCRdb applying MiXCR to the multiplex PCR reads. The data hold nearly 350,000 distinct CDR3 sequences, with about 19% observed a single time. Documented time point: persistent/refractory GD, antithyroid drugs over 5 years with positive TRAb. RNA extracted from PBMCs served as the sequencing template. The sequencing here drew on peripheral blood mononuclear cells (PBMCs), taken when the disease was refractory, from a patient treated with antithyroid drugs. These TCRs come from a female donor with Graves disease.

This clonotype appeared a few times. The CDR3 spells CASSIVGGAHEQYF. Here the CDR3 DNA reads TGTGCCAGTAGTATCGTGGGGGGCGCCCACGAGCAGTACTTC. V is TRBV19 and J is TRBJ2-7; TRBD1 or TRBD2 may be the D gene (6 bases each). CDR1 and CDR2 (germline): LNHDA, SQIVND (reference sequence). The CDR3 length is 14 residues. V was shortened by 3 bases and J by 5 bases, with 14 bases between the two germline ends.

This clonotype was counted ten times or more. This chain joins TRBV28 and TRBJ2-2, with 8 positions matching TRBD1. CDR1 MDHEN and CDR2 SYDVKM come from the germline V gene. V lost 5 bases, J lost 3 bases, and 5 bases stayed unmatched. The CDR3 has 15 residues. The CDR3 spells CASSPDRGYTGELFF. The CDR3 DNA reads as TGTGCCAGCAGTCCCGACAGGGGATACACCGGGGAGCTGTTTTTT.

This clonotype was seen repeatedly, ten times or more. The chain couples TRBV2 to TRBJ1-3; D not resolved. Germline V gives CDR1 SNHLY, CDR2 FYNNEI. This CDR3 region has 14 residues. V lost 4 bases and J lost 2, with 9 bases in between. The CDR3 loop reads CASSVLGTGNTIYF. DNA for the CDR3: TGTGCCAGCAGTGTGTTGGGGACTGGAAACACCATATATTTT.

The CDR3, as DNA: TGTGCCAGCAGTTACTCCTGGGCCACGGGGCGGGGAAACACCATATATTTT. This codes for CASSYSWATGRGNTIYF. The V and J genes are TRBV6-5 and TRBJ1-3; tentative D call: TRBD1 (5 bases). V lost 0 bases, J lost 4 bases, and 16 bases lay in between. The germline CDR1 and CDR2 sequences are MNHEY and SVGAGI. CDR3 length: 17 amino acids.

This clonotype was observed many times. The J gene is TRBJ2-7, the V gene TRBV18; D not certain. In germline, CDR1 is KGHSH, CDR2 LQKENI. Trimming left V 3 bases short and J 9 bases short, with 12 bases between. There are 12 residues in the CDR3. In DNA, the CDR3 is TGTGCCAGCTCACCGGATCTCTATGGGCAGTACTTC. It codes for CASSPDLYGQYF. Filled out from reference TRBV18 and TRBJ2-7, the complete variable domain reads NAGVMQNPRHLVRRRGQEARLRCSPMKGHSHVYWYRQLPEEGLKFMVYLQKENIIDESGMPKERFSAEFPKEGPSILRIQQVVRGDSAAYFCASSPDLYGQYFGPGTRLTVT.

This clonotype has a count of ten or more. The V gene is TRBV28, the J gene TRBJ1-5, with 7 bases identical to TRBD1. The CDR3 consists of 18 residues. CDR1 is MDHEN and CDR2 is SYDVKM in the germline V gene. J gave up 0 bases and V 1 base, and 9 bases lay outside the gene matches. For the CDR3, the DNA is TGTGCCAGCAGTTTATCCGTCAGGGGGGATTATAGCAATCAGCCCCAGCATTTT. It translates to CASSLSVRGDYSNQPQHF.

Comment on this clonotype: Since a much larger clone is just one base distant, this may be a read error. The chain couples TRBV7-9 to TRBJ1-2; TRBD1 is a possible D gene (5 bases). From germline, CDR1 is SEHNR and CDR2 FQNEAQ (reference sequence). The CDR3 has 15 amino acids. The V end was cut by 5 bases, the J end by 9 bases, with 22 bases between. CDR3 region: CASSTGEVGTYSYTF. The CDR3 region has the DNA TGTGCCAGCAGCACGGGGGAGGTGGGGACTTATAGCTACACCTTC. Combining the CDR3 with reference TRBV7-9 and TRBJ1-2 gives the whole variable domain DTGVSQNPRHKITKRGQNVTFRCDPISEHNRLYWYRQTLGQGPEFLTYFQNEAQLEKSRLLSDRFSAERPKGSFSTLEIQRTEQGDSAMYLCASSTGEVGTYSYTFGSGTRLTVV.

The chain recombines TRBV4-1 with TRBJ2-5; 12 bases are shared with TRBD2. The CDR3 totals 16 residues. The germline V gene encodes CDR1 MGHRA and CDR2 YSYEKL. V gave up 1 base and J gave up 2 bases; unmatched junction bases: 2. The CDR3 spells CASSQALAGGQETQYF. The CDR3 nucleotides are TGCGCCAGCAGCCAAGCACTAGCGGGGGGTCAAGAGACCCAGTACTTC.

This clonotype was observed at least ten times. The chain uses TRBV9 and TRBJ2-7; the match to TRBD2 covers 10 bases. Germline V gene data show CDR1 as SGDLS and CDR2 as YYNGEE. Trimming cost V 0 bases and J 6 bases; bases outside gene matches: 9. The CDR3 totals 16 residues. DNA for the CDR3: TGTGCCAGCAGCGTAGCGGGGACTAGCGTCATGGGCGAGCAGTACTTC. It translates to CASSVAGTSVMGEQYF.

This clonotype showed up just a few times. The chain couples TRBV7-9 to TRBJ1-3; no reliable D call. V lost 5 bases, J lost 0 bases, and 11 bases lay in between. The CDR3 is made up of 15 amino acids. Germline V lookup: CDR1 SEHNR, CDR2 FQNEAQ (reference sequence). The CDR3 is CASSRGRISGNTIYF. CDR3 nucleotide sequence: TGTGCCAGCAGCCGGGGTAGGATCTCTGGAAACACCATATATTTT.

This chain uses TRBV7-9 with TRBJ2-5; TRBD2 aligns across 9 bases. This CDR3 spans 16 amino acids. From germline, CDR1 is SEHNR and CDR2 FQNEAQ (reference sequence). The trim removed 4 bases at V and 4 bases at J, leaving 10 bases unmatched. The CDR3 protein is CASSSKGGRAPETQYF. DNA of the CDR3: TGTGCCAGCAGCTCCAAGGGCGGGAGGGCCCCAGAGACCCAGTACTTC.

About this clonotype itself: Sequence at one end of the junction differs from germline and may be a read error. The V gene is TRBV20-1, the J gene TRBJ1-6; TRBD1 agrees at 7 bases. The CDR3 has 16 amino acids. The V gene's germline CDR1 is DFQATT and CDR2 SNEGSKA (reference sequence). The CDR3 DNA reads TGCAGTGCTAGAGCGGGGGACAGCGTAGTTAATTCACCCCCCCACTTT. Protein product: CSARAGDSVVNSPPHF.

This clonotype was found many times. The rearrangement links TRBV30 to TRBJ2-5; the D is unclear. V was cut by 2 bases and J by 4 bases, with 11 bases left in between. This CDR3 has 13 residues. CDR1 and CDR2 from the germline V gene are GTSNPN and SVGIG (reference sequence). The CDR3 loop reads CAWSSVGRETQYF. The DNA of the CDR3 is TGTGCCTGGAGTTCGGTAGGGCGAGAGACCCAGTACTTC.

The chain joins TRBV7-2 to TRBJ1-5; 10 bases match TRBD1. Germline assignment: CDR1 SGHTA and CDR2 FQGNSA. The CDR3 totals 15 residues. With V trimmed by 1 base and J by 7 bases, 4 bases remained unmatched. CDR3 region: CASSLDGQGGQPQHF. The CDR3 nucleotides read TGTGCCAGCAGCTTAGACGGACAGGGGGGACAGCCCCAGCATTTT.

About this clonotype: A single base separates this from a much larger clone, so it may be a read error. The chain recombines TRBV11-3 with TRBJ1-1; no reliable D call. The germline V and J ends were trimmed by 4 bases and 7 bases, with 13 bases remaining between them. Germline CDR1 and CDR2: SGHNT and YENEEA. This CDR3 spans 13 amino acids. In nucleotides, the CDR3 is TGTGCCAGCAGCTACCGTGCGCACATTGAAGCTTTCTTT. The encoded protein is CASSYRAHIEAFF.

The sample holds many counts of this clonotype. This chain joins TRBV7-2 and TRBJ2-5, with a tentative D call TRBD1 (6 bases). The germline V and J ends were trimmed by 5 bases and 0 bases, with 13 bases remaining between them. Germline CDR1 SGHTA, CDR2 FQGNSA. This CDR3 comprises 15 residues. In DNA form, the CDR3 reads TGTGCCAGCAGCCCTACTCAGGGGAACCAAGAGACCCAGTACTTC. It specifies CASSPTQGNQETQYF.

Points on this clonotype: A read error is the likely source, as a far larger clone sits one nucleotide away. This rearrangement joins TRBV12-3 or TRBV12-4 to TRBJ1-5; possible D gene TRBD1, 5 bases. Trimming took 3 bases from V and 3 from J, leaving 9 bases between them. CDR3 length: 14 amino acids. The DNA of the CDR3 is TGTGCCAGCAGTTTGGGGGGTATCAATCAGCCCCAGCATTTT. It encodes CASSLGGINQPQHF.

This clonotype was counted ten times or more. The J gene is TRBJ2-5, the V gene TRBV7-9; D gene unclear. The CDR3 is 14 residues long. Germline loops: CDR1 SEHNR, CDR2 FQNEAQ (reference sequence). V was clipped by 2 bases and J by 2 bases, with 9 bases between them. The DNA of the CDR3 is TGTGCCAGCAGCTTAAGGGCCGGTCAAGAGACCCAGTACTTC. Translation: CASSLRAGQETQYF.

The chain employs TRBV18 and TRBJ1-1; 9 nucleotides match TRBD1. The CDR3 loop spans 15 amino acids. V dropped 2 bases and J dropped 10; count of bases not matched to a gene: 11. Germline V lookup: CDR1 KGHSH, CDR2 LQKENI. In DNA form, the CDR3 reads TGTGCCAGCTCACCATTTCCGGGACAGGGTAAACGAGCTTTCTTT. Its translation: CASSPFPGQGKRAFF.

This clonotype was detected only once. At one end, the junction sequence differs from germline, possibly due to a read error. The J gene is TRBJ2-2, the V gene TRBV11-2, with D tentatively TRBD2 (5 bases). The CDR3 runs to 14 residues. Germline CDR1 SGHAT, CDR2 FQNNGV. In DNA, the CDR3 is TGTGCCAGCAGCTTTTCAGCGAACACCGGGAAGCTGTTTTTT. It codes for CASSFSANTGKLFF.

This clonotype has a count of ten or more. The chain joins TRBV11-3 to TRBJ2-2; no firm D call. The CDR3 contains 17 residues. CDR1 is SGHNT, CDR2 YENEEA, per germline. Trimming removed 1 base from V and 8 bases from J, with 20 bases in between. The CDR3 sequence is CASSLALLGLPPGELFF. The CDR3 DNA reads TGTGCCAGCAGCTTAGCCCTCTTGGGCCTCCCGCCTGGGGAGCTGTTTTTT.

This clonotype was detected many times. The chain links TRBV2 to TRBJ1-6; D is perhaps TRBD1 (5 bases). CDR1 SNHLY and CDR2 FYNNEI come from the germline V gene. The CDR3 has 13 amino acids. The V gene lost 9 bases and the J gene lost 7 bases, with 13 bases spanning the gap. CDR3 DNA: TGTGCCAGTACAGTCCGGGGGAATTCACCCCTCCACTTT. The encoded protein is CASTVRGNSPLHF.